This T cell receptor beta chain was sequenced during a study of cytomegalovirus exposure and HLA in healthy donors. About the research overall: The use of the same platform for the 90 to 150 validation repertoires and the 550 to 850 first-cohort repertoires was reported by a later analysis.

Concerning this clone itself: Its antigen is unknown.

Germline V gene sequence: CDR1 SNHLY, CDR2 FYNNEI. The CDR3 has 14 residues. With V trimmed by 6 bases and J by 8 bases, 8 bases remained unmatched. Study results and limitations: As confirmed in vitro, a few CMV-associated chains were specific for CMV antigens.

TCRdb's copy holds only in-frame clones and misses some; the assay was immunoSEQ multiplex PCR. The sample includes 130,000 to 150,000 clones, about 91% of them seen just once. This rearrangement joins TRBV2 to TRBJ1-4; 8 nucleotides align to TRBD1. This clonotype originated in a woman aged 18-29 years in good health and CMV-seropositive. The sample comprised PBMCs. The CDR3 loop is CASRGQAVSEKLFF. The CDR3 bases are TGTGCCAGCAGGGGACAGGCTGTATCAGAAAAACTGTTTTTT. The full variable domain, its missing parts supplied by reference TRBV2 and TRBJ1-4, is EPEVTQTPSHQVTQMGQEVILRCVPISNHLYFYWYRQILGQKVEFLVSFYNNEISEKSEIFDDQFSVERPDGSNFTLKIRSTKLEDSAMYFCASRGQAVSEKLFFGSGTQLSVL.